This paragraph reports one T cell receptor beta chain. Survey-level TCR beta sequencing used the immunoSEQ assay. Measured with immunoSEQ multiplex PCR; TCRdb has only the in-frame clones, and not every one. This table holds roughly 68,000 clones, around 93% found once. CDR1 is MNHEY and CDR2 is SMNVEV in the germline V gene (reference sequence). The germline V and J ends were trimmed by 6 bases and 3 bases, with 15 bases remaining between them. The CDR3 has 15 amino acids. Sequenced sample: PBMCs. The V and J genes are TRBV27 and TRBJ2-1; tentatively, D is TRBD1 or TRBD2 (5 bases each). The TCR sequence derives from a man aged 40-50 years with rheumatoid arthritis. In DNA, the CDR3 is TGTGCCAGCAGGACCGGGACGCCCTTCTACAATGAGCAGTTCTTC. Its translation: CASRTGTPFYNEQFF.